A single sample is the source of the 17 T cell receptor beta chains below, sequenced in a study of cytomegalovirus exposure and HLA in healthy donors. The PCR employed 60 Vbeta primers together with 13 Jbeta primers. Using immunoSEQ multiplex PCR, the repertoire was profiled, and TCRdb retains in-frame clones only, with some absent. This table holds about 190,000 clones. Specimen: PBMCs. These receptor sequences come from a man aged 25 to 40 in good health and CMV-seronegative.

The chain has TRBV2 and TRBJ2-7; D is uncertain. This CDR3 is 13 amino acids long. Trimming removed 5 bases at V and 0 bases at J, with 8 bases between. The V gene's germline CDR1 is SNHLY and CDR2 FYNNEI. This CDR3 reads CASSYSGSYEQYF. Written as DNA, the CDR3 is TGTGCCAGCAGTTACAGTGGCTCCTACGAGCAGTACTTC.

The chain links TRBV25-1 to TRBJ1-6; no clear D. Trimming removed 2 bases from V and 2 bases from J, with 10 bases in between. This CDR3 comprises 16 residues. Germline V CDR1 and CDR2: MGHDK, SYGVNS. CDR3 in amino acids: CASSEAGSAYNSPLHF. CDR3 bases: TGTGCCAGCAGTGAAGCGGGGAGCGCCTATAATTCACCCCTCCACTTT.

V is TRBV30 and J is TRBJ2-3; no definite D call. Trimming left V 3 bases short and J 4 bases short, with 5 bases between. CDR3 length equals 11 residues. Germline V gene lookup returns CDR1 GTSNPN and CDR2 SVGIG (reference sequence). CDR3 amino acids: CAWRAPDTQYF. The CDR3 nucleotides are TGTGCCTGGAGGGCCCCAGATACGCAGTATTTT.

The V gene is TRBV2, the J gene TRBJ2-7; 7 bases are shared with TRBD1. V lost 5 bases, J lost 2 bases, and 3 bases stayed unmatched. Looked up from germline, CDR1 is SNHLY and CDR2 is FYNNEI. The CDR3 runs 13 residues. As DNA, the CDR3 is TGTGCCAGCAGTCCGGGACAGACCTACGAGCAGTACTTC. Its protein is CASSPGQTYEQYF.

V usage is TRBV6-4 and J usage is TRBJ1-5, with D possibly TRBD1 on 5 matching bases. V lost 8 bases to trimming and J lost 2 bases, with 13 bases between them. The CDR3 loop spans 14 amino acids. Germline CDR1 and CDR2: MRHNA and SNTAGT. In nucleotides, the CDR3 is TGTGCCAGCGGGCCGGGGGGTCGCAATCAGCCCCAGCATTTT. It yields the protein CASGPGGRNQPQHF.

The chain combines TRBV4-1 with TRBJ2-5, with 10 nucleotides matching TRBD2. This CDR3 is 16 amino acids long. The junction had 10 bases not matched to a gene; V was cut back by 6 bases and J by 3 bases. Germline loops: CDR1 MGHRA, CDR2 YSYEKL. The CDR3 DNA reads TGCGCCAGCAGAAAAGGAGCGGGAGGGAGAGAAGAGACCCAGTACTTC. Its translation: CASRKGAGGREETQYF.

The CDR3 DNA is TGTGCCAGTTATCAGGATAGCAATCAGCCCCAGCATTTT. As protein: CASYQDSNQPQHF. The rearrangement links TRBV2 to TRBJ1-5; D not certain. CDR1 and CDR2 from the germline V gene are SNHLY and FYNNEI. The germline V and J ends were trimmed by 9 bases and 0 bases, with 9 bases remaining between them. This CDR3 is built from 13 residues.

The chain has TRBV5-4 and TRBJ1-5; the D gene is possibly TRBD1 (5 bases). Per germline, CDR1 SGHNT and CDR2 YYREEE (reference sequence). The CDR3 runs to 16 residues. V was shortened by 4 bases and J by 0 bases, with 14 bases between the two germline ends. This chain's CDR3 is CASSVGGGASNQPQHF. CDR3 nucleotides: TGTGCCAGCAGCGTCGGAGGAGGGGCTAGCAATCAGCCCCAGCATTTT.

The chain has TRBV5-1 and TRBJ2-3, with D possibly being TRBD2 (7 bases). Germline-derived CDR1 and CDR2 are SGHRS and YFSETQ. The V end lost 7 bases, the J end lost 2 bases, and 17 bases lay between the germline ends. The CDR3 totals 15 residues. The CDR3 sequence: CASRDSGGHTDTQYF. The CDR3 nucleotides are TGCGCCAGCCGGGACTCCGGGGGGCACACAGATACGCAGTATTTT.

This chain joins TRBV18 and TRBJ1-1; 10 positions agree with TRBD1. Germline CDR1 and CDR2: KGHSH and LQKENI. The J segment lost 8 bases and the V segment lost 1 base, leaving 4 bases of the junction unmatched. The CDR3 consists of 14 residues. DNA of the CDR3: TGTGCCAGCTCACCACTAGAGACAGGGGGCGAAGCTTTCTTT. This translates into CASSPLETGGEAFF.

V is TRBV25-1 and J is TRBJ2-2; D gene unclear. This CDR3 region has 13 residues. The V gene lost 8 bases and the J gene lost 7 bases, with 14 bases spanning the gap. CDR1 and CDR2 from the germline V gene are MGHDK and SYGVNS. CDR3 DNA: TGTGCCAGCGGCCATCCACCTGTCGGGGAGCTGTTTTTT. Translated: CASGHPPVGELFF.

The rearrangement links TRBV10-3 to TRBJ1-1; 7 bases match TRBD1. V was pared by 5 bases and J by 1 base, with 7 bases of the junction left unmatched. This CDR3 is 15 amino acids long. The germline CDR1 and CDR2 sequences are ENHRY and SYGVKD. The CDR3 region is CAISKGQESNTEAFF. CDR3 DNA sequence: TGTGCCATCAGTAAAGGACAGGAATCGAACACTGAAGCTTTCTTT.

The V gene is TRBV6-1, the J gene TRBJ2-7, with a weak D call TRBD2 (6 bases). V was trimmed by 8 bases and J by 7 bases, leaving 9 bases between them. Germline values: CDR1 MNHNS, CDR2 SASEGT. This CDR3 region has 10 residues. The DNA for the CDR3 is TGTGCCAGCGCGGGAAGAGAGCAGTACTTC. Translating it yields CASAGREQYF.

The chain combines TRBV4-3 with TRBJ1-1, with D unclear. Germline CDR1 LGHNA, CDR2 YSLEER. V lost 0 bases and J lost 5, with 13 bases in between. The CDR3 consists of 15 residues. CDR3 residues: CASSQDLPGGTEAFF. For the CDR3, the DNA is TGCGCCAGCAGCCAAGATCTCCCCGGAGGGACTGAAGCTTTCTTT.

With regard to this clone: This specimen includes other DNA sequences encoding the same CDR3. The chain uses TRBV6-5 and TRBJ1-5; D not certain. Germline V gene sequence: CDR1 MNHEY, CDR2 SVGAGI. Trimming stripped 3 bases from V and 7 bases from J, with 10 bases between. The CDR3 totals 13 residues. The CDR3 region has the DNA TGTGCCAGCAGTTATAACACAGAGCAGCCCCAGCATTTT. It yields the protein CASSYNTEQPQHF.

This chain uses TRBV7-9 with TRBJ1-2; 7 bases match TRBD1. V was clipped by 5 bases and J by 8 bases; unmatched bases: 26. Per germline, CDR1 SEHNR and CDR2 FQNEAQ (reference sequence). This CDR3 region has 19 residues. The CDR3 sequence: CASSANPPRTGFSVEGYTF. Here the CDR3 DNA reads TGTGCCAGCAGCGCGAACCCGCCTCGGACAGGTTTCAGTGTGGAAGGCTACACCTTC.

V and J are TRBV27 and TRBJ1-2; 10 bases match TRBD1. The germline V gene encodes CDR1 MNHEY and CDR2 SMNVEV (reference sequence). CDR3 length: 16 amino acids. V lost 4 bases and J lost 2; bases outside the gene matches: 7. CDR3 protein: CASSSWTGGLNYGYTF. The CDR3 region has the DNA TGTGCCAGCAGTTCATGGACAGGGGGATTAAACTATGGCTACACCTTC.